Following are 23 T cell receptor beta chains from one sample sequenced in a study of blood T cell repertoires in COVID-19. Libraries were prepared by immunoSEQ multiplex PCR; TCRdb keeps only in-frame clonotypes and omits some of them. The table shows 160,000 or so clones, with roughly four fifths occurring only once. Specimen: peripheral blood. All receptors derive from a human donor in a cohort sampled during active COVID-19.

Only a few counts were recorded for this clone. The chain recombines TRBV5-6 with TRBJ2-1; D ambiguous. Germline values: CDR1 SGHDT, CDR2 YYEEEE. CDR3 size: 14 residues. The ends were cut back, 4 bases at V and 2 bases at J, with 10 bases in the middle. CDR3 protein: CASSRRRTYNEQFF. CDR3 DNA sequence: TGTGCCAGCAGCCGGCGGCGGACCTACAATGAGCAGTTCTTC.

This clone was seen a single time. The genes are TRBV6-5 and TRBJ2-6, with TRBD1 as a possible D gene (5 bases). The CDR3 totals 15 residues. Trimming stripped 8 bases from V and 0 bases from J, with 11 bases between. Per the germline V gene, CDR1 is MNHEY and CDR2 is SVGAGI. The CDR3 sequence: CASGAGPSGANVLTF. CDR3 DNA: TGTGCCAGCGGGGCCGGGCCCTCTGGGGCCAACGTCCTGACTTTC.

V and J are TRBV4-1 and TRBJ1-4, with TRBD1 as a possible D gene (6 bases). Trimming took 4 bases from V and 0 from J, leaving 9 bases between them. CDR3 length: 15 residues. From germline, CDR1 is MGHRA and CDR2 YSYEKL. Here the CDR3 reads CASSRDTTTNEKLFF. The DNA for the CDR3 is TGCGCCAGCAGCCGGGACACCACAACTAATGAAAAACTGTTTTTT.

The chain carries TRBV14 and TRBJ2-3; D not certain. Germline V gives CDR1 SGHDN, CDR2 FVKESK. The CDR3 runs to 14 residues. V lost 0 bases and J 9 bases, leaving 13 bases between the germline ends. Here the CDR3 reads CASSQDLGSWTQYF. The CDR3 region has the DNA TGTGCCAGCAGCCAAGATCTAGGTTCGTGGACGCAGTATTTT.

The rearrangement links TRBV29-1 to TRBJ1-5; maybe TRBD1 (5 bases). Germline CDR1 SQVTM, CDR2 ANQGSEA. The CDR3 contains 11 residues. V lost 0 bases and J 12 bases, leaving 9 bases between the germline ends. The CDR3 reads CSVEERDFQHF. In DNA, the CDR3 is TGCAGCGTTGAAGAGAGGGACTTCCAGCATTTT.

The genes are TRBV19 and TRBJ1-5, with a possible D match to TRBD1 (5 bases). CDR3 length: 17 amino acids. V shed 1 base and J shed 2 bases, with 15 bases lying between them. The germline gives CDR1 LNHDA, CDR2 SQIVND (reference sequence). The CDR3 here is CASSIAGTPGGNQPQHF. The CDR3 DNA reads as TGTGCCAGTAGTATAGCGGGGACTCCGGGAGGCAATCAGCCCCAGCATTTT. The complete variable domain, with remaining parts taken from reference TRBV19 and TRBJ1-5, reads DGGITQSPKYLFRKEGQNVTLSCEQNLNHDAMYWYRQDPGQGLRLIYYSQIVNDFQKGDIAEGYSVSREKKESFPLTVTSAQKNPTAFYLCASSIAGTPGGNQPQHFGDGTRLSIL.

The chain combines TRBV18 with TRBJ1-2; 7 nucleotides agree with TRBD1. V lost 6 bases, J lost 7 bases, and 8 bases stayed unmatched. This CDR3 has 13 residues. The germline V gene has CDR1 KGHSH and CDR2 LQKENI. Written as DNA, the CDR3 is TGTGCCAGCTCCTCGACAGGGAAAGTTGGCTACACCTTC. The encoded protein is CASSSTGKVGYTF.

A few counts support this clone. The rearrangement uses TRBV2 and TRBJ1-1; D is unresolved. V dropped 6 bases and J dropped 0 bases, with 11 bases sitting between them. In germline, CDR1 is SNHLY, CDR2 FYNNEI. The CDR3 runs to 14 residues. CDR3 DNA sequence: TGTGCCAGCAGGCGGGGTCCCATGAACACTGAAGCTTTCTTT. As protein: CASRRGPMNTEAFF.

The CDR3 is CASSTNRVSDEQYF. CDR3 DNA: TGTGCCAGTAGTACGAACAGGGTTAGCGACGAGCAGTACTTC. This chain links TRBV19 with TRBJ2-7; tentative D call: TRBD1 (6 bases). Germline CDR1 is LNHDA and CDR2 is SQIVND (reference sequence). V was trimmed by 4 bases and J by 5 bases, leaving 15 bases between them. The CDR3 consists of 14 residues.

The chain recombines TRBV27 with TRBJ2-7, with 10 nucleotides matching TRBD2. The germline gives CDR1 MNHEY, CDR2 SMNVEV (reference sequence). The CDR3 sequence is 14 residues long. With 7 bases clipped from V and 6 bases from J, the junction kept 9 bases outside the gene matches. In DNA, the CDR3 is TGTGCCAGCACCCAACTAGCGGGGATAGGCGAGCAGTACTTC. It encodes CASTQLAGIGEQYF.

The chain joins TRBV28 to TRBJ1-2; 9 nucleotides match TRBD1. The length of the CDR3 is 15 residues. The V gene end was trimmed by 6 bases and the J gene end by 3 bases; junction bases not matched to a gene: 8. CDR1 MDHEN and CDR2 SYDVKM come from the germline V gene. The CDR3 is CASRTTGGADYGYTF. The CDR3 nucleotides read TGTGCCAGCAGAACCACAGGGGGCGCTGACTATGGCTACACCTTC.

The rearrangement uses TRBV27 and TRBJ2-2; no definite D call. The germline V gene has CDR1 MNHEY and CDR2 SMNVEV (reference sequence). V gave up 4 bases and J gave up 5 bases, with 2 bases separating them. The CDR3 totals 11 residues. CDR3 sequence (DNA): TGTGCCAGCAGTTCTACCGGGGAGCTGTTTTTT. Its protein is CASSSTGELFF.

The chain has TRBV7-9 and TRBJ1-1, with 7 bases identical to TRBD1. Trimming removed 5 bases from V and 0 bases from J; junction bases left unmatched: 3. Germline lookup yields CDR1 SEHNR and CDR2 FQNEAQ (reference sequence). The CDR3 consists of 14 residues. The CDR3 region is CASSQGQLNTEAFF. In DNA, the CDR3 is TGTGCCAGCAGCCAGGGACAGCTGAACACTGAAGCTTTCTTT.

This clone was seen more than once but under ten times. CDR3 nucleotide sequence: TGCGCCAGCAGCTTAGGATCACAGGGAGGGGATGAGCAGTTCTTC. This sequence encodes CASSLGSQGGDEQFF. The chain combines TRBV5-1 with TRBJ2-1, with D possibly being TRBD2 (7 bases). V was shortened by 2 bases and J by 8 bases, with 17 bases between the two germline ends. This CDR3 region has 15 residues. Germline V gene lookup returns CDR1 SGHRS and CDR2 YFSETQ.

The chain recombines TRBV3-1 (or the pseudogene TRBV3-2) with TRBJ2-4, with a tentative D call TRBD1 (6 bases). The CDR3 has 18 residues. The V and J ends lost 0 bases and 1 base respectively, with 16 bases between them. Germline CDR1 is LGHDT and CDR2 is YNNKEL (reference sequence). DNA of the CDR3: TGTGCCAGCAGCCAAGATCTCCAACAGGGATGGGCCAAAAACATTCAGTACTTC. This sequence encodes CASSQDLQQGWAKNIQYF.

The chain joins TRBV7-6 to TRBJ2-3; 12 bases align to TRBD2. This CDR3 comprises 17 residues. Germline V gene lookup returns CDR1 SGHVS and CDR2 FNYEAQ. V dropped 5 bases and J dropped 7; count of bases not matched to a gene: 13. CDR3 sequence: CASSLGASGGATNTQYF. The CDR3 region has the DNA TGTGCCAGCAGCCTAGGAGCTAGCGGGGGGGCAACAAATACGCAGTATTTT. Variable domain in full (rest from reference TRBV7-6 and TRBJ2-3): GAGVSQSPRYKVTKRGQDVALRCDPISGHVSLYWYRQALGQGPEFLTYFNYEAQQDKSGLPNDRFSAERPEGSISTLTIQRTEQRDSAMYRCASSLGASGGATNTQYFGPGTRLTVL.

This chain uses TRBV2 with TRBJ2-1, with 8 bases that match TRBD2. The V gene end was trimmed by 4 bases and the J gene end by 3 bases; junction bases not matched to a gene: 5. Germline V gene sequence: CDR1 SNHLY, CDR2 FYNNEI. The CDR3 length is 15 residues. The CDR3 DNA sequence: TGTGCCAGCAGTGGGGGTAGCGGGGTCTACAATGAGCAGTTCTTC. It encodes CASSGGSGVYNEQFF.

This rearrangement joins TRBV27 to TRBJ2-5; perhaps TRBD2 as D (6 bases). The germline gives CDR1 MNHEY, CDR2 SMNVEV (reference sequence). V lost 4 bases, J lost 7 bases, and 13 bases lay in between. The CDR3 totals 13 residues. CDR3 in amino acids: CASSSKMGGTQYF. The CDR3 coding sequence is TGTGCCAGCAGTTCCAAGATGGGGGGGACCCAGTACTTC.

This chain links TRBV29-1 with TRBJ1-5; no clear D gene. CDR1 is SQVTM, CDR2 ANQGSEA, per germline. V was cut by 4 bases and J by 4 bases, with 11 bases left in between. CDR3 length: 13 amino acids. CDR3 in DNA: TGCAGCGTTGGGAAAGGAGGAAATCAGCCCCAGCATTTT. Translation: CSVGKGGNQPQHF. Filled out from reference TRBV29-1 and TRBJ1-5, the complete variable domain reads SAVISQKPSRDICQRGTSLTIQCQVDSQVTMMFWYRQQPGQSLTLIATANQGSEATYESGFVIDKFPISRPNLTFSTLTVSNMSPEDSSIYLCSVGKGGNQPQHFGDGTRLSIL.

The sample holds one count of this clone. J is TRBJ2-3 and V is TRBV15; tentative D call: TRBD2 (6 bases). Trimming pared 6 bases from V and 2 bases from J, leaving 15 bases between. Germline CDR1 is LNHNV and CDR2 is YYDKDF (reference sequence). The CDR3 is 15 amino acids. The CDR3 here is CATRVWGDPTDTQYF. In DNA, the CDR3 is TGTGCCACCAGAGTTTGGGGGGACCCCACAGATACGCAGTATTTT.

This chain connects TRBV28 to TRBJ1-5; 8 bases are shared with TRBD1. J gave up 7 bases and V 5 bases, and 10 bases lay outside the gene matches. Germline lookup yields CDR1 MDHEN and CDR2 SYDVKM. This CDR3 contains 15 residues. This CDR3 is CASSAGQGGRQPQHF. In DNA form, the CDR3 reads TGTGCCAGCAGTGCCGGACAGGGAGGTAGGCAGCCCCAGCATTTT.

The V and J genes are TRBV6-2 or TRBV6-3 and TRBJ2-3; 7 nucleotides agree with TRBD2. V lost 2 bases to trimming and J lost 3 bases; unmatched junction nucleotides: 5. Germline V gene lookup returns CDR1 MNHEY and CDR2 SVGEGT. The CDR3 totals 15 residues. CDR3 region: CASSYGREVTDTQYF. CDR3 sequence (DNA): TGTGCCAGCAGTTACGGTCGGGAGGTGACAGATACGCAGTATTTT.

The rearrangement uses TRBV7-2 and TRBJ1-3; perhaps TRBD1 as D (6 bases). The germline V gene encodes CDR1 SGHTA and CDR2 FQGNSA. CDR3 length equals 16 residues. V was shortened by 3 bases and J by 0 bases, with 12 bases between the two germline ends. This chain's CDR3 is CASSLDRIISGNTIYF. The CDR3 nucleotides are TGTGCCAGCAGCTTGGACAGAATCATCTCTGGAAACACCATATATTTT.